Shown below are 29 T cell receptor beta chains from a single sample sequenced in a study of T cell responses to AZD1222 COVID-19 vaccine (TCRdb year 2021). The time point label of this sample denotes: about 28 days (+/-7) after the second vaccine dose. Libraries were made using the immunoSEQ multiplex PCR assay. Drawn from immuneACCESS, this table holds only the in-frame rearrangements with V and J called that TCRdb kept. Clones are partly lost; checked studies trace under half to an unresolved V gene and leave the rest unexplained. In all, the sample holds approximately 82,000 clones, and 80% to 95% of those were seen once. Under 3.5% of the sample is in the top ten clones. The source material was peripheral blood, sampled 28 days after the second AZD1222 dose. All receptors come from an adult who received the AZD1222 COVID-19 vaccine.

The V gene is TRBV28, the J gene TRBJ2-7, with 9 bases fitting TRBD1. The CDR3 is made up of 16 amino acids. Germline loops: CDR1 MDHEN, CDR2 SYDVKM. Trimming at V came to 7 bases and at J to 3 bases, leaving 13 bases not matched to a gene. CDR3 sequence reads: CASTLAAGQGFYEQYF. CDR3 nucleotides: TGTGCCAGCACCCTCGCCGCGGGACAGGGTTTCTACGAGCAGTACTTC.

The table lists this clone with a count of one. This chain joins TRBV5-6 and TRBJ1-1; D is unclear. The length of the CDR3 is 14 residues. The V end lost 0 bases, the J end lost 1 base, and 7 bases lay between the germline ends. Germline-derived CDR1 and CDR2 are SGHDT and YYEEEE. For the CDR3, the DNA is TGTGCCAGCAGCTTGGAGGTAACGAACACTGAAGCTTTCTTT. Translated: CASSLEVTNTEAFF. Full variable domain (missing parts from reference TRBV5-6 and TRBJ1-1): DAGVTQSPTHLIKTRGQQVTLRCSPKSGHDTVSWYQQALGQGPQFIFQYYEEEERQRGNFPDRFSGHQFPNYSSELNVNALLLGDSALYLCASSLEVTNTEAFFGQGTRLTVV.

This sequence joins TRBV9 and TRBJ2-7; TRBD1 matches 7 bases. J gave up 2 bases and V 3 bases, and 5 bases lay outside the gene matches. The CDR3 extends over 14 amino acids. Germline assignment: CDR1 SGDLS and CDR2 YYNGEE. CDR3 DNA sequence: TGTGCCAGCAGCGAGACAGGGTTAGCCTACGAGCAGTACTTC. Its protein is CASSETGLAYEQYF.

The genes are TRBV30 and TRBJ2-1, with 10 bases identical to TRBD2. With V trimmed by 2 bases and J by 6 bases, 4 bases remained unmatched. Germline CDR1 is GTSNPN and CDR2 is SVGIG (reference sequence). The CDR3 totals 14 residues. The CDR3 loop reads CAWSLERGGNEQFF. The CDR3 coding sequence is TGTGCCTGGAGTCTCGAGCGGGGGGGCAATGAGCAGTTCTTC. Using reference TRBV30 and TRBJ2-1 for the parts outside the CDR3, the full variable domain is SQTIHQWPATLVQPVGSPLSLECTVEGTSNPNLYWYRQAAGRGLQLLFYSVGIGQISSEVPQNLSASRPQDRQFILSSKKLLLSDSGFYLCAWSLERGGNEQFFGPGTRLTVL.

V and J are TRBV9 and TRBJ2-6; weak D call: TRBD1 (6 bases). Deletions cut 7 bases from V and 1 base from J, with 9 bases between. The CDR3 runs to 14 residues. Germline lookup yields CDR1 SGDLS and CDR2 YYNGEE. CDR3 region: CASSGQSGANVLTF. The CDR3 nucleotides are TGTGCCAGCTCAGGACAGTCTGGGGCCAACGTCCTGACTTTC.

The chain couples TRBV11-1 to TRBJ2-2; D perhaps matches TRBD1 (6 bases). The germline gives CDR1 SGHAT, CDR2 FQDESV (reference sequence). This CDR3 is built from 14 residues. Trimming took 4 bases from V and 1 from J, leaving 7 bases between them. DNA of the CDR3: TGTGCCAGCAGCTCGGACAGGAACACCGGGGAGCTGTTTTTT. Its translation: CASSSDRNTGELFF. The variable domain in full, completed from reference TRBV11-1 and TRBJ2-2, reads EAEVAQSPRYKITEKSQAVAFWCDPISGHATLYWYRQILGQGPELLVQFQDESVVDDSQLPKDRFSAERLKGVDSTLKIQPAELGDSAMYLCASSSDRNTGELFFGEGSRLTVL.

The V gene is TRBV9, the J gene TRBJ2-3, with 10 bases identical to TRBD1. With 5 bases clipped from V and 7 bases from J, the junction kept 7 bases outside the gene matches. The germline V gene has CDR1 SGDLS and CDR2 YYNGEE. The CDR3 loop spans 14 amino acids. The CDR3, as DNA: TGTGCCAGCAGTCTGACAGGGGGCGCGAATACGCAGTATTTT. It codes for CASSLTGGANTQYF. Full variable domain (remainder filled in from reference TRBV9 and TRBJ2-3): DSGVTQTPKHLITATGQRVTLRCSPRSGDLSVYWYQQSLDQGLQFLIQYYNGEERAKGNILERFSAQQFPDLHSELNLSSLELGDSALYFCASSLTGGANTQYFGPGTRLTVL.

For this clone: Other DNA variants within this sample encode the same CDR3. CDR3 nucleotides: TGTGCCAGCAGCCCAACAGGGACCTATGGCTACACCTTC. This encodes CASSPTGTYGYTF. V is TRBV7-9 and J is TRBJ1-2; TRBD1 is a possible D gene (6 bases). The germline gives CDR1 SEHNR, CDR2 FQNEAQ (reference sequence). V shed 5 bases and J shed 4 bases, with 11 bases lying between them. This CDR3 contains 13 residues.

V usage is TRBV29-1 and J usage is TRBJ1-5; D remains unclear. The germline CDR1 and CDR2 sequences are SQVTM and ANQGSEA. V was trimmed by 4 bases and J by 0 bases, leaving 4 bases between them. CDR3 length equals 12 residues. The CDR3 protein is CSVGVSNQPQHF. The CDR3 coding sequence is TGCAGCGTTGGGGTTAGCAATCAGCCCCAGCATTTT.

This chain links TRBV11-2 with TRBJ2-7; 9 bases are a match to TRBD1. Germline assignment: CDR1 SGHAT and CDR2 FQNNGV. The CDR3 consists of 15 residues. V was clipped by 4 bases and J by 2 bases; unmatched bases: 6. CDR3 protein: CASSSPWTGAYEQYF. The CDR3, as DNA: TGTGCCAGCAGCTCCCCCTGGACAGGGGCCTACGAGCAGTACTTC.

This clone is a singleton in its sample. V usage is TRBV3-1 (or the pseudogene TRBV3-2) and J usage is TRBJ1-2; 8 bases are a match to TRBD1. Germline assignment: CDR1 LGHDT and CDR2 YNNKEL (reference sequence). Trimming took 4 bases from V and 4 from J; bases not matched to a gene: 5. This CDR3 region has 14 residues. The CDR3 loop is CASSLTGEGYGYTF. CDR3 DNA: TGTGCCAGCAGCCTGACAGGGGAGGGCTATGGCTACACCTTC.

V usage is TRBV6-5 and J usage is TRBJ2-1; 10 bases align to TRBD1. CDR3 length: 15 residues. CDR1 and CDR2 (germline): MNHEY, SVGAGI. V lost 2 bases to trimming and J lost 4 bases; unmatched junction nucleotides: 2. The DNA of the CDR3 is TGTGCCAGCAGTTACGGGGGACAGGGGTACAATGAGCAGTTCTTC. Protein sequence: CASSYGGQGYNEQFF.

This chain joins TRBV7-2 and TRBJ1-5; no clear D gene. CDR3 length: 13 amino acids. V was shortened by 4 bases and J by 4 bases, with 8 bases between the two germline ends. In germline, CDR1 is SGHTA, CDR2 FQGNSA. The CDR3 sequence: CASSYRLNQPQHF. The CDR3 coding sequence is TGTGCCAGCAGCTATCGATTAAATCAGCCCCAGCATTTT.

The chain recombines TRBV2 with TRBJ1-1, with D unresolved. The CDR3 totals 13 residues. The germline V and J ends were trimmed by 2 bases and 1 base, with 5 bases remaining between them. Looked up from germline, CDR1 is SNHLY and CDR2 is FYNNEI. This CDR3 reads CASSESRNTEAFF. The CDR3 DNA follows: TGTGCCAGCAGTGAATCCCGGAACACTGAAGCTTTCTTT.

The chain's CDR3 is CASTGRGGYGYTF. CDR3 bases: TGTGCCAGCACCGGACGTGGGGGCTATGGCTACACCTTC. The gene calls are TRBV6-5 and TRBJ1-2, with a weak D call TRBD1 (5 bases). CDR3 size: 13 residues. Germline CDR1 MNHEY, CDR2 SVGAGI. The V end was cut by 7 bases, the J end by 4 bases, with 13 bases between.

This clone was seen a single time. V is TRBV3-1 (or the pseudogene TRBV3-2) and J is TRBJ1-6, with a possible D match to TRBD1 (5 bases). Germline V lookup: CDR1 LGHDT, CDR2 YNNKEL (reference sequence). Trimming cost V 0 bases and J 6 bases, with 9 bases left between them. This CDR3 spans 15 amino acids. For the CDR3, the DNA is TGTGCCAGCAGCCAAGAAGACAGAGGTAATTCACCCCTCCACTTT. Translation: CASSQEDRGNSPLHF.

This sequence joins TRBV15 and TRBJ2-1, with D unclear. Germline lookup yields CDR1 LNHNV and CDR2 YYDKDF (reference sequence). The CDR3 is made up of 13 amino acids. Deletions cut 3 bases from V and 5 bases from J, with 8 bases between. The DNA of the CDR3 is TGTGCCACCAGCAGGGCAGTACACAATGAGCAGTTCTTC. Encoded protein: CATSRAVHNEQFF.

The J gene is TRBJ1-1, the V gene TRBV3-1 (or the pseudogene TRBV3-2); unclear D gene. The CDR3 has 13 residues. V was trimmed by 8 bases and J by 1 base, leaving 11 bases between them. CDR1 is LGHDT, CDR2 YNNKEL, per germline (reference sequence). The CDR3, as DNA: TGTGCCAGCGCCGGGCCGGCGAACACTGAAGCTTTCTTT. Its translation is CASAGPANTEAFF.

The genes are TRBV11-3 and TRBJ2-1, with TRBD2 identical over 8 bases. V shed 1 base and J 7 bases; nucleotides not matched to a gene: 0. Germline-derived CDR1 and CDR2 are SGHNT and YENEEA. The CDR3 covers 13 residues. CDR3 sequence: CASSLAGGNEQFF. CDR3 in DNA: TGTGCCAGCAGCTTAGCGGGGGGGAATGAGCAGTTCTTC.

The CDR3 DNA is TGTGCCAGCCGAGAGTTTGGAACCGGGGAGCTGTTTTTT. Encoded protein: CASREFGTGELFF. The chain employs TRBV6-5 and TRBJ2-2; D gene unclear. The CDR3 consists of 13 residues. Germline-derived CDR1 and CDR2 are MNHEY and SVGAGI. The V gene lost 8 bases and the J gene lost 5 bases, with 12 bases spanning the gap.

The chain employs TRBV9 and TRBJ2-2; D remains ambiguous. The V gene's germline CDR1 is SGDLS and CDR2 YYNGEE. The CDR3 spans 15 residues. Trimming removed 0 bases at V and 4 bases at J, with 10 bases between. The CDR3 DNA sequence: TGTGCCAGCAGCGTAGGTGGGCTGCGCACCGGGGAGCTGTTTTTT. This gives the protein CASSVGGLRTGELFF.

The CDR3 here is CASSITTSGGPYNEQFF. The CDR3 DNA follows: TGTGCCAGCAGCATCACGACTAGCGGGGGACCCTACAATGAGCAGTTCTTC. This chain links TRBV7-2 with TRBJ2-1; 12 bases fit TRBD2. The CDR3 loop spans 17 amino acids. Germline V gene data show CDR1 as SGHTA and CDR2 as FQGNSA. J lost 2 bases, V lost 5 bases, and 7 bases had no gene match.

This clone is a singleton in its sample. This chain connects TRBV11-2 to TRBJ1-2; D is ambiguous. In germline, CDR1 is SGHAT, CDR2 FQNNGV. The CDR3 is 13 amino acids. The germline V and J ends were trimmed by 5 bases and 1 base, with 8 bases remaining between them. The CDR3 DNA is TGTGCCAGCAGCCCCGGCCTTAACTATGGCTACACCTTC. Translating it yields CASSPGLNYGYTF.

As DNA, the CDR3 is TGTGCCAGCAGTTATGCCCTTCAAGAGACCCAGTACTTC. Translation gives CASSYALQETQYF. This chain joins TRBV6-2 or TRBV6-3 and TRBJ2-5; no reliable D call. This CDR3 is built from 13 residues. V dropped 3 bases and J dropped 2 bases, with 7 bases sitting between them. Germline CDR1 and CDR2: MNHEY and SVGEGT.

The chain uses TRBV10-3 and TRBJ1-1; 8 positions agree with TRBD1. The CDR3 length is 13 residues. Germline-derived CDR1 and CDR2 are ENHRY and SYGVKD. Trimming at V came to 6 bases and at J to 1 base, leaving 1 base not matched to a gene. CDR3 bases: TGTGCCATCAGACAGGGGGAGAACACTGAAGCTTTCTTT. This gives the protein CAIRQGENTEAFF.

The count of this clone is one. The chain recombines TRBV6-5 with TRBJ1-1; D possibly corresponds to TRBD1 (5 bases). Germline-derived CDR1 and CDR2 are MNHEY and SVGAGI. V lost 2 bases and J 6 bases, leaving 10 bases between the germline ends. This CDR3 is built from 13 residues. CDR3 region: CASSYGTPPEAFF. The CDR3 coding sequence is TGTGCCAGCAGTTACGGGACTCCCCCTGAAGCTTTCTTT.

This chain links TRBV6-5 with TRBJ1-5; the D is unclear. Trimming stripped 5 bases from V and 6 bases from J, with 17 bases between. CDR3 length: 15 amino acids. Germline V gene lookup returns CDR1 MNHEY and CDR2 SVGAGI. The CDR3 is CASSKTAAGGQPQHF. The DNA for the CDR3 is TGTGCCAGCAGTAAGACCGCCGCGGGTGGTCAGCCCCAGCATTTT.

The chain has TRBV7-3 and TRBJ2-3; 9 bases are shared with TRBD2. The J segment lost 7 bases and the V segment lost 5 bases, leaving 7 bases of the junction unmatched. CDR3 length: 14 residues. CDR1 is SGHTA, CDR2 FQGTGA, per germline. The CDR3 nucleotides read TGTGCCAGCAGCCCTAGCGGGGCCGCCAATACGCAGTATTTT. Translated, it gives CASSPSGAANTQYF.

This rearrangement joins TRBV10-3 to TRBJ1-1, with 10 bases aligning to TRBD1. V gave up 10 bases and J gave up 0 bases; unmatched junction bases: 8. The CDR3 totals 15 residues. Germline V CDR1 and CDR2: ENHRY, SYGVKD. DNA for the CDR3: TGTGCCAGCTGGACAGGGGGGTTGGTGAACACTGAAGCTTTCTTT. This sequence encodes CASWTGGLVNTEAFF.